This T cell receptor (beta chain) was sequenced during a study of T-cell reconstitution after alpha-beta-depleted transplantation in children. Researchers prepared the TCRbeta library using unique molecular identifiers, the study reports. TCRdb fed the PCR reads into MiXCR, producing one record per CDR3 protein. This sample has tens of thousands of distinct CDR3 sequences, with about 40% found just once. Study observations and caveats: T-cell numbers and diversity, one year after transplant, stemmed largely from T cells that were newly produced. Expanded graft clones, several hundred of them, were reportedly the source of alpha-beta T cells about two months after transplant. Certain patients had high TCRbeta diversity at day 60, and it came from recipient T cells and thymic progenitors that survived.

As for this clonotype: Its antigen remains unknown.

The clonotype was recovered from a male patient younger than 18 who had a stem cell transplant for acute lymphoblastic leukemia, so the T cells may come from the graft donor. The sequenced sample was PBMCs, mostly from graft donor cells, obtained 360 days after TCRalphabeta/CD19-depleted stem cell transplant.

CDR3 region: CSAPGTGMQETQYF. The CDR3 nucleotides read TGCAGTGCTCCCGGGACAGGGATGCAAGAGACCCAGTACTTC. The rearrangement joins TRBV20-1 to TRBJ2-5; TRBD1 agrees at 9 bases. CDR1 and CDR2 (germline): DFQATT, SNEGSKA (reference sequence). CDR3 length: 14 amino acids. J gave up 2 bases and V 5 bases, and 6 bases lay outside the gene matches.